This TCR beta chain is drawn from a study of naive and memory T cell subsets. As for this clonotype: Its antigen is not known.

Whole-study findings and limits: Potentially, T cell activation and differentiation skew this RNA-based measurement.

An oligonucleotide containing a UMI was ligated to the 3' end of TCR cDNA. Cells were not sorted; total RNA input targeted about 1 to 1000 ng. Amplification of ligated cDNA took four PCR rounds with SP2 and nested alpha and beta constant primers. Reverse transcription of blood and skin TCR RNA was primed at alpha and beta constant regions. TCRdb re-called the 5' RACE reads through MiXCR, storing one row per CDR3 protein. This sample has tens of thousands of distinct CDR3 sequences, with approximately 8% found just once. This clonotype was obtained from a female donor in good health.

The CDR3 spells CAISEGGRASYEQYF. DNA of the CDR3: TGTGCCATCAGTGAAGGCGGGAGGGCCTCCTACGAGCAGTACTTC. The rearrangement joins TRBV10-3 to TRBJ2-7; 9 bases map to TRBD2. V was clipped by 3 bases and J by 0 bases; unmatched bases: 3. Germline V gives CDR1 ENHRY, CDR2 SYGVKD. This CDR3 region has 15 residues.